This T cell receptor beta chain was captured in a study of CD8+CD57+ T cells in acquired aplastic anemia. Patients chosen for sequencing had shown CD8+CD57+ cell expansion by flow cytometry. A severe acquired aplastic anemia diagnosis applied to all patients. Investigators profiled TCR beta VDJ and CDR3 from genomic DNA template. A single record per CDR3 protein comes from TCRdb applying MiXCR to the reads. This table has under 250,000 distinct CDR3 sequences, roughly half appearing once. The sample was sorted CD4+, CD8+, or CD8+CD57+ T cells (not recorded which) from PBMCs. This clonotype originated in a human donor with aplastic anemia.

For the CDR3, the DNA is TGTGCCAGCATCACCAAGGGGCAGGGGAGGTGTTGCCAAGAGACCCAGTACTTC. Protein: CASITKGQGRCCQETQYF. The chain couples TRBV5-5 to TRBJ2-5; D possibly matches TRBD1 or TRBD2 (6 bases each). This CDR3 comprises 18 residues. Trimming left V 6 bases short and J 1 base short, with 25 bases between. Germline CDR1 and CDR2: SGHKS and YYEKEE (reference sequence). Supplemented by reference TRBV5-5 and TRBJ2-5, the full variable domain reads DAGVTQSPTHLIKTRGQQVTLRCSPISGHKSVSWYQQVLGQGPQFIFQYYEKEERGRGNFPDRFSARQFPNYSSELNVNALLLGDSALYLCASITKGQGRCCQETQYFGPGTRLLVL.